This is a list of T cell receptor beta chains from one sample in a study of blood T cell repertoires in COVID-19. Generated by immunoSEQ multiplex PCR, the TCRdb table keeps only in-frame clones and is missing some. Of about 90,000 clones listed, around 90% are singletons. The sample was peripheral blood. The receptors shown here come from a woman in her 70s with acute or convalescent COVID-19. Both conserved end residues are part of each CDR3. Each record gives: D gene, clone size, V gene, J gene, CDR3 protein, CDR3 DNA. D genes are given only for firm matches. Some rows have no size entry. The others give once, few or many, or a class for an expanded clone.

D: TRBD1; size: NA; V: TRBV28; J: TRBJ1-6; CDR3: CAGNRGLSYNSPLHF; DNA: TGTGCCGGGAACAGGGGGTTATCCTATAATTCACCCCTCCACTTT
D: TRBD2; size: NA; V: TRBV25-1; J: TRBJ2-3; CDR3: CASRTSGGTSTDTQYF; DNA: TGTGCCAGCAGGACTAGCGGGGGAACTAGCACAGATACGCAGTATTTT
D: TRBD2; size: NA; V: TRBV2; J: TRBJ2-1; CDR3: CASSVIAGGPHNEQFF; DNA: TGTGCCAGCAGTGTCATAGCGGGGGGGCCCCACAATGAGCAGTTCTTC
D: NA; size: once; V: TRBV9; J: TRBJ2-5; CDR3: CASSGGQIETQYF; DNA: TGTGCCAGCAGCGGGGGGCAGATCGAGACCCAGTACTTC
D: TRBD1; size: few; V: TRBV5-5; J: TRBJ1-2; CDR3: CASSLVSGGYGYTF; DNA: TGTGCCAGCAGCTTGGTCTCAGGGGGGTATGGCTACACCTTC
D: NA; size: NA; V: TRBV18; J: TRBJ1-1; CDR3: CASSPPMAYTEAFF; DNA: TGTGCCAGCTCACCACCGATGGCTTACACTGAAGCTTTCTTT
D: NA; size: many; V: TRBV14; J: TRBJ2-5; CDR3: CASSQAWAFHETQYF; DNA: TGTGCCAGCAGCCAAGCGTGGGCCTTCCATGAGACCCAGTACTTC
D: TRBD1; size: NA; V: TRBV6-5; J: TRBJ1-1; CDR3: CASTWGRGHTEAFF; DNA: TGTGCCAGCACCTGGGGCAGGGGGCATACTGAAGCTTTCTTT
D: NA; size: few; V: TRBV11-2; J: TRBJ1-6; CDR3: CASRTDAGLYNSPLHF; DNA: TGTGCCAGCAGAACCGACGCGGGCCTCTATAATTCACCCCTCCACTTT
D: NA; size: NA; V: TRBV3-1/TRBV3-2; J: TRBJ2-7; CDR3: CASSRRAWQGGEQYF; DNA: TGTGCCAGCAGCCGCCGGGCCTGGCAGGGGGGCGAGCAGTACTTC
D: NA; size: NA; V: TRBV19; J: TRBJ1-3; CDR3: CASSTGTHTIYF; DNA: TGTGCCAGTAGTACGGGGACTCACACCATATATTTT
D: NA; size: NA; V: TRBV6-2/TRBV6-3; J: TRBJ1-3; CDR3: CASRYGGHYLTWDF; DNA: TGTGCCAGCAGGTACGGGGGACACTACTTAACCTGGGATTTT
D: NA; size: once; V: TRBV24-1; J: TRBJ2-2; CDR3: CATSDSDSANTGELFF; DNA: TGTGCCACCAGTGACTCGGACAGCGCGAACACCGGGGAGCTGTTTTTT
D: TRBD2; size: NA; V: TRBV6-2/TRBV6-3; J: TRBJ2-2; CDR3: CASSYSRLAENTGELFF; DNA: TGTGCCAGCAGTTACTCGAGACTAGCGGAGAACACCGGGGAGCTGTTTTTT
D: TRBD2; size: NA; V: TRBV28; J: TRBJ2-7; CDR3: CASRRTGLAGFYEQYF; DNA: TGTGCCAGCAGACGAACCGGGCTAGCGGGATTCTACGAGCAGTACTTC
D: NA; size: NA; V: TRBV5-5; J: TRBJ1-2; CDR3: CASSLGGGYTF; DNA: TGTGCCAGCAGCTTGGGGGGCGGCTACACCTTC
D: TRBD2; size: NA; V: TRBV7-2; J: TRBJ2-2; CDR3: CASSPPGGVNTGELFF; DNA: TGTGCCAGCAGTCCGCCGGGGGGGGTGAACACCGGGGAGCTGTTTTTT
D: TRBD1; size: NA; V: TRBV5-1; J: TRBJ1-2; CDR3: CASSPRTGTDYGYTF; DNA: TGCGCCAGCAGCCCGAGAACCGGGACAGACTATGGCTACACCTTC
D: TRBD1; size: NA; V: TRBV3-1/TRBV3-2; J: TRBJ2-5; CDR3: CASSRTGSTTQYF; DNA: TGTGCCAGCAGCCGGACAGGGAGCACGACCCAGTACTTC
D: NA; size: NA; V: TRBV7-2; J: TRBJ2-5; CDR3: CASGRERETQYF; DNA: TGTGCCAGCGGACGGGAGAGGGAGACCCAGTACTTC
D: TRBD1; size: once; V: TRBV4-1; J: TRBJ2-2; CDR3: CASSQQGQTNTGELFF; DNA: TGCGCCAGCAGCCAACAGGGACAGACGAACACCGGGGAGCTGTTTTTT
D: TRBD1; size: NA; V: TRBV7-8; J: TRBJ2-6; CDR3: CASSQIGQGFNVLTF; DNA: TGTGCCAGCAGCCAAATAGGACAGGGATTCAACGTCCTGACTTTC
D: NA; size: NA; V: TRBV2; J: TRBJ2-4; CDR3: CASSEREGGNIQYF; DNA: TGTGCCAGCAGTGAACGGGAAGGCGGGAACATTCAGTACTTC
D: NA; size: NA; V: TRBV5-1; J: TRBJ2-2; CDR3: CASSLVGGVNTGELFF; DNA: TGCGCCAGCAGCTTGGTTGGCGGTGTGAACACCGGGGAGCTGTTTTTT
D: NA; size: NA; V: TRBV7-8; J: TRBJ1-2; CDR3: CASSLGQGQFNYGYTF; DNA: TGTGCCAGCAGCTTAGGGCAGGGCCAATTTAACTATGGCTACACCTTC
D: NA; size: once; V: TRBV12-3/TRBV12-4; J: TRBJ2-5; CDR3: CASSFRGWETQYF; DNA: TGTGCCAGCAGTTTTCGGGGGTGGGAGACCCAGTACTTC
D: NA; size: once; V: TRBV27; J: TRBJ1-5; CDR3: CASSSLGGGGSNQPQHF; DNA: TGTGCCAGCAGTTCCCTCGGGGGTGGTGGAAGCAATCAGCCCCAGCATTTT
D: TRBD2; size: NA; V: TRBV19; J: TRBJ2-2; CDR3: CASSRSSGRADGELFF; DNA: TGTGCCAGTAGCCGCTCTAGCGGGAGGGCCGACGGGGAGCTGTTTTTT
D: TRBD1; size: NA; V: TRBV18; J: TRBJ1-4; CDR3: CASSLGTGGREKLFF; DNA: TGTGCCAGCTCCCTCGGGACAGGGGGGCGAGAAAAACTGTTTTTT
D: TRBD1; size: NA; V: TRBV18; J: TRBJ2-2; CDR3: CASSPQRGQGANTGELFF; DNA: TGTGCCAGCTCACCCCAACGGGGGCAGGGGGCCAACACCGGGGAGCTGTTTTTT
D: TRBD1; size: NA; V: TRBV4-1; J: TRBJ1-4; CDR3: CASSSRQGEKLFF; DNA: TGCGCCAGCAGCTCCCGACAGGGTGAAAAACTGTTTTTT
D: NA; size: NA; V: TRBV5-1; J: TRBJ2-2; CDR3: CATVDRNTGELFF; DNA: TGCGCCACCGTGGACAGAAACACCGGGGAGCTGTTTTTT
D: TRBD1; size: NA; V: TRBV9; J: TRBJ1-3; CDR3: CASSVDRAGNTIYF; DNA: TGTGCCAGCAGCGTGGACAGGGCTGGAAACACCATATATTTT
D: TRBD1; size: NA; V: TRBV28; J: TRBJ2-3; CDR3: CASSRGQGLRPVGADTQYF; DNA: TGTGCCAGCAGCAGAGGACAGGGGTTGCGGCCAGTGGGTGCAGATACGCAGTATTTT
D: NA; size: NA; V: TRBV2; J: TRBJ2-4; CDR3: CASTRGGAKNIQYF; DNA: TGTGCCAGCACCCGAGGGGGAGCCAAAAACATTCAGTACTTC
D: TRBD2; size: NA; V: TRBV5-6; J: TRBJ2-7; CDR3: CASSLLAGGPYSYEQYF; DNA: TGTGCCAGCAGCTTGTTAGCGGGAGGGCCTTACTCCTACGAGCAGTACTTC
D: TRBD1; size: NA; V: TRBV30; J: TRBJ1-2; CDR3: CAWDNTGQGARPNYGYTF; DNA: TGTGCCTGGGATAATACCGGACAGGGGGCCCGGCCTAACTATGGCTACACCTTC
D: NA; size: few; V: TRBV11-3; J: TRBJ1-2; CDR3: CASSLEWGLYGYTF; DNA: TGTGCCAGCAGCTTAGAATGGGGGCTCTATGGCTACACCTTC
D: TRBD1; size: NA; V: TRBV6-4; J: TRBJ1-4; CDR3: CASSVGTGGEKLFF; DNA: TGTGCCAGCAGTGTCGGGACAGGGGGCGAAAAACTGTTTTTT
D: NA; size: NA; V: TRBV6-5; J: TRBJ2-7; CDR3: CATRQPTLSYEQYF; DNA: TGTGCCACCCGACAGCCTACCCTCTCCTACGAGCAGTACTTC
D: NA; size: NA; V: TRBV6-5; J: TRBJ2-5; CDR3: CASRPWAGEETQYF; DNA: TGTGCCAGCCGCCCGTGGGCAGGCGAAGAGACCCAGTACTTC
D: TRBD1; size: NA; V: TRBV5-8; J: TRBJ1-6; CDR3: CASSWGTGEVTYNSPLHF; DNA: TGTGCCAGCAGCTGGGGGACAGGGGAGGTCACCTATAATTCACCCCTCCACTTT
D: NA; size: once; V: TRBV30; J: TRBJ1-5; CDR3: CAWSATQGIWDQPQHF; DNA: TGTGCCTGGAGTGCAACACAGGGTATTTGGGATCAGCCCCAGCATTTT
D: TRBD1; size: NA; V: TRBV27; J: TRBJ2-3; CDR3: CASADRTGSTDTQYF; DNA: TGTGCCAGTGCAGATAGGACAGGGAGCACAGATACGCAGTATTTT
D: NA; size: NA; V: TRBV6-5; J: TRBJ2-3; CDR3: CASKYGSTTDTQYF; DNA: TGTGCCAGCAAGTACGGGAGTACGACAGATACGCAGTATTTT
D: TRBD1; size: NA; V: TRBV28; J: TRBJ1-1; CDR3: CASSREVRGPGTEAFF; DNA: TGTGCCAGCAGTCGTGAAGTTAGGGGGCCGGGCACTGAAGCTTTCTTT
D: TRBD1; size: NA; V: TRBV19; J: TRBJ1-2; CDR3: CASSTRDRAYGYTF; DNA: TGTGCCAGTAGCACCAGGGACAGGGCCTATGGCTACACCTTC
D: TRBD2; size: NA; V: TRBV19; J: TRBJ2-1; CDR3: CASSIDSPILAGGYNEQFF; DNA: TGTGCCAGTAGTATAGATTCTCCAATACTAGCGGGAGGGTACAATGAGCAGTTCTTC
D: NA; size: NA; V: TRBV28; J: TRBJ2-1; CDR3: CASSFTRTLSSYNEQFF; DNA: TGTGCCAGCAGTTTTACCCGGACTCTGAGCTCCTACAATGAGCAGTTCTTC
D: NA; size: NA; V: TRBV2; J: TRBJ1-3; CDR3: CASNQNSGNTIYF; DNA: TGTGCCAGCAACCAGAACTCTGGAAACACCATATATTTT
D: TRBD2; size: NA; V: TRBV5-1; J: TRBJ2-2; CDR3: CASARGGAHTGELFF; DNA: TGCGCCAGCGCTCGGGGGGGGGCGCACACCGGGGAGCTGTTTTTT
D: TRBD1; size: NA; V: TRBV19; J: TRBJ1-2; CDR3: CASTPGTGGPTTYGYTF; DNA: TGTGCCAGTACCCCTGGGACAGGGGGCCCGACGACGTATGGCTACACCTTC
D: TRBD2; size: NA; V: TRBV6-1; J: TRBJ2-1; CDR3: CVSSVEAGSSYNEQFF; DNA: TGTGTCAGCAGTGTAGAAGCGGGGAGCTCCTACAATGAGCAGTTCTTC
D: TRBD1; size: NA; V: TRBV18; J: TRBJ2-6; CDR3: CASSEDRAGANVLTF; DNA: TGTGCCAGCTCAGAGGACAGGGCTGGGGCCAACGTCCTGACTTTC